These 25 T cell receptor beta chains came from one sample sequenced in a study of beta chain features in type 1 diabetes. Whole-study results and caveats: Moderately but significantly shorter TCRB CDR3s were found in Type 1 diabetes patients in all four CD4+ subsets.

Of the isolated RNA, all was reverse transcribed, and so the sequenced material was expressed TCRB transcripts. TCRdb keeps only in-frame clones here, not all; method: immunoSEQ multiplex PCR. The sample includes some 170,000 clones, almost 65% of them seen just once. Their antigens are not known. What was sequenced was naive CD4+ T cells from blood. The source is a man aged 30-40 years with type 1 diabetes.

The chain combines TRBV30 with TRBJ2-3, with D possibly being TRBD2 (5 bases). The CDR3 is made up of 16 amino acids. With 1 base removed from V and 0 bases from J, the gap between germline ends came to 14 bases. Germline V CDR1 and CDR2: GTSNPN, SVGIG (reference sequence). The CDR3 nucleotides are TGTGCCTGGAGTGCGATGTGGGGAGCTAGCACAGATACGCAGTATTTT. This encodes CAWSAMWGASTDTQYF.

The rearrangement joins TRBV7-2 to TRBJ2-3, with 9 bases aligning to TRBD1. Losses at the gene ends were 3 bases for V and 1 base for J; bases not matched to a gene: 5. Germline V CDR1 and CDR2: SGHTA, FQGNSA. This CDR3 spans 16 amino acids. This chain's CDR3 is CASSFGGTGRTDTQYF. CDR3 DNA: TGTGCCAGCAGCTTTGGTGGGACAGGGCGCACAGATACGCAGTATTTT.

The J gene is TRBJ2-3, the V gene TRBV2; D unresolved. This CDR3 is built from 13 residues. V was cut by 8 bases and J by 5 bases, with 14 bases left in between. In germline, CDR1 is SNHLY, CDR2 FYNNEI. The CDR3 is CASRGSGRDTQYF. The CDR3 nucleotides are TGTGCCAGCCGCGGTTCGGGCAGAGATACGCAGTATTTT.

This rearrangement joins TRBV4-3 to TRBJ2-5, with D unclear. Deletions cut 0 bases from V and 2 bases from J, with 10 bases between. This CDR3 spans 15 amino acids. The germline CDR1 and CDR2 sequences are LGHNA and YSLEER. CDR3 sequence (DNA): TGCGCCAGCAGCCAAGATCTAACCAGGCAAGAGACCCAGTACTTC. Translating it yields CASSQDLTRQETQYF.

This chain joins TRBV7-6 and TRBJ2-1; D is possibly TRBD2 (6 bases). V was clipped by 4 bases and J by 6 bases, with 10 bases between them. The germline V gene encodes CDR1 SGHVS and CDR2 FNYEAQ. The CDR3 is made up of 13 amino acids. The CDR3 region is CASSSGDTNEQFF. The CDR3, as DNA: TGTGCCAGCAGCTCGGGGGATACCAATGAGCAGTTCTTC.

The chain's CDR3 is CSALSNTEAFF. As DNA, the CDR3 is TGCAGTGCTCTCTCCAACACTGAAGCTTTCTTT. The rearrangement joins TRBV20-1 to TRBJ1-1; no firm D call. V was shortened by 5 bases and J by 2 bases, with 6 bases between the two germline ends. This CDR3 is 11 amino acids long. The V gene's germline CDR1 is DFQATT and CDR2 SNEGSKA (reference sequence).

The J gene is TRBJ1-6, the V gene TRBV7-9; D not resolved. The V end lost 3 bases, the J end lost 8 bases, and 11 bases lay between the germline ends. The CDR3 is 14 residues long. Germline assignment: CDR1 SEHNR and CDR2 FQNEAQ (reference sequence). The CDR3 reads CASSLESGDSPLHF. As DNA, the CDR3 is TGTGCCAGCAGCTTGGAGTCTGGCGATTCACCCCTCCACTTT.

For the CDR3, the DNA is TGCAGCGCCCAAACTAGCGGGGGGTCCCAAGAGACCCAGTACTTC. Translated: CSAQTSGGSQETQYF. The J gene is TRBJ2-5, the V gene TRBV29-1, with 12 bases fitting TRBD2. The J segment lost 1 base and the V segment lost 7 bases, leaving 7 bases of the junction unmatched. The CDR3 consists of 15 residues. Germline V gives CDR1 SQVTM, CDR2 ANQGSEA.

The genes are TRBV7-8 and TRBJ1-1, with D perhaps matching TRBD1 (6 bases). CDR3 length equals 14 residues. Between the trimmed V and J ends, which lost 5 bases and 1 base, there was a span of 11 bases. Germline V gives CDR1 SGHVS, CDR2 FQNEAQ. The CDR3 reads CASSGVDRNTEAFF. CDR3 sequence (DNA): TGTGCCAGCAGCGGAGTGGACAGGAACACTGAAGCTTTCTTT.

This rearrangement joins TRBV29-1 to TRBJ1-5; no firm D call. Looked up from germline, CDR1 is SQVTM and CDR2 is ANQGSEA. Trimming pared 3 bases from V and 3 bases from J, leaving 18 bases between. CDR3 length: 16 amino acids. CDR3 nucleotide sequence: TGCAGCGTTGATCGGTCAGCCTTAAATCTCAATCAGCCCCAGCATTTT. This codes for CSVDRSALNLNQPQHF. Complete variable domain (other parts from reference TRBV29-1 and TRBJ1-5): SAVISQKPSRDICQRGTSLTIQCQVDSQVTMMFWYRQQPGQSLTLIATANQGSEATYESGFVIDKFPISRPNLTFSTLTVSNMSPEDSSIYLCSVDRSALNLNQPQHFGDGTRLSIL.

There are a few counts of this clone. V gene TRBV30 combines with J gene TRBJ2-3, with 10 nucleotides matching TRBD2. Germline lookup yields CDR1 GTSNPN and CDR2 SVGIG (reference sequence). Germline trimming cut 4 bases from V and 6 bases from J; bases unmatched to any gene: 13. The CDR3 covers 16 residues. This CDR3 reads CAWIAMASGGIDTQYF. CDR3 coding DNA: TGTGCCTGGATCGCAATGGCTAGCGGGGGAATTGATACGCAGTATTTT. Drawing the rest from reference TRBV30 and TRBJ2-3, the complete variable domain is SQTIHQWPATLVQPVGSPLSLECTVEGTSNPNLYWYRQAAGRGLQLLFYSVGIGQISSEVPQNLSASRPQDRQFILSSKKLLLSDSGFYLCAWIAMASGGIDTQYFGPGTRLTVL.

This chain connects TRBV5-1 to TRBJ2-5; the D is unclear. The CDR3 loop spans 12 amino acids. Germline-derived CDR1 and CDR2 are SGHRS and YFSETQ. V gave up 4 bases and J gave up 5 bases, with 9 bases separating them. CDR3 region: CASSPLGETQYF. CDR3 coding DNA: TGCGCCAGCAGCCCATTGGGGGAGACCCAGTACTTC.

The chain has TRBV5-8 and TRBJ2-3; D is uncertain. Trimming pared 0 bases from V and 5 bases from J, leaving 7 bases between. The V gene's germline CDR1 is SGHTS and CDR2 YDEGEE. CDR3 length: 13 residues. The CDR3 DNA reads as TGTGCCAGCAGCTTGGCACAGTTAGATACGCAGTATTTT. It codes for CASSLAQLDTQYF. The full variable domain, in which reference TRBV5-8 and TRBJ2-3 provide the parts outside the CDR3, is EAGVTQSPTHLIKTRGQQATLRCSPISGHTSVYWYQQALGLGLQFLLWYDEGEERNRGNFPPRFSGRQFPNYSSELNVNALELEDSALYLCASSLAQLDTQYFGPGTRLTVL.

This clone was found a few times. The CDR3: CASSQDQARVYEQYF. DNA of the CDR3: TGTGCCAGCAGCCAAGATCAGGCCAGGGTATACGAGCAGTACTTC. The chain joins TRBV14 to TRBJ2-7; D may be TRBD1 (5 bases). Deletions cut 0 bases from V and 4 bases from J, with 13 bases between. Looked up from germline, CDR1 is SGHDN and CDR2 is FVKESK. The CDR3 is made up of 15 amino acids. The complete variable domain, with remaining parts taken from reference TRBV14 and TRBJ2-7, reads EAGVTQFPSHSVIEKGQTVTLRCDPISGHDNLYWYRRVMGKEIKFLLHFVKESKQDESGMPNNRFLAERTGGTYSTLKVQPAELEDSGVYFCASSQDQARVYEQYFGPGTRLTVT.

This clone has only a few counts. J is TRBJ2-5 and V is TRBV30, with D uncertain. Deletions cut 3 bases from V and 3 bases from J, with 14 bases between. The CDR3 is 14 residues long. Germline V gives CDR1 GTSNPN, CDR2 SVGIG (reference sequence). This CDR3 is CAWSGPYPKETQYF. The DNA of the CDR3 is TGTGCCTGGAGCGGCCCTTACCCAAAAGAGACCCAGTACTTC.

The DNA for the CDR3 is TGTGCCAGCAGCCCCCCGGTGGGGAATGAGCAGTTCTTC. It is translated as CASSPPVGNEQFF. V is TRBV7-2 and J is TRBJ2-1; D is uncertain. The CDR3 has 13 residues. V lost 5 bases and J 7 bases, leaving 12 bases between the germline ends. CDR1 and CDR2 (germline): SGHTA, FQGNSA.

The CDR3, as DNA: TGCAGCGCCGGACAGGGGCCTAATGAAAAACTGTTTTTT. It is translated as CSAGQGPNEKLFF. This chain links TRBV29-1 with TRBJ1-4; 9 bases match TRBD1. The CDR3 runs to 13 residues. V dropped 7 bases and J dropped 3; count of bases not matched to a gene: 3. CDR1 and CDR2 (germline): SQVTM, ANQGSEA.

This clone was picked up one time. This sequence joins TRBV28 and TRBJ2-5, with 7 bases lining up with TRBD1. V shed 5 bases, J shed 4 bases, and the junction held 4 bases outside the gene matches. Per the germline V gene, CDR1 is MDHEN and CDR2 is SYDVKM. The CDR3 extends over 13 amino acids. The CDR3: CASSQGQRETQYF. The CDR3, as DNA: TGTGCCAGCAGTCAGGGACAGCGAGAGACCCAGTACTTC. Drawing the rest from reference TRBV28 and TRBJ2-5, the complete variable domain is DVKVTQSSRYLVKRTGEKVFLECVQDMDHENMFWYRQDPGLGLRLIYFSYDVKMKEKGDIPEGYSVSREKKERFSLILESASTNQTSMYLCASSQGQRETQYFGPGTRLLVL.

The sample holds one count of this clone. The rearrangement joins TRBV29-1 to TRBJ1-1; D remains ambiguous. CDR3 length equals 14 residues. Germline V gives CDR1 SQVTM, CDR2 ANQGSEA. The ends were cut back, 3 bases at V and 1 base at J, with 12 bases in the middle. CDR3 coding DNA: TGCAGCGTTGACCCTAGGACTGGGAACACTGAAGCTTTCTTT. The encoded protein is CSVDPRTGNTEAFF.

The V call is TRBV7-2, the J call TRBJ2-3; D not certain. The CDR3 has 15 residues. The V gene's germline CDR1 is SGHTA and CDR2 FQGNSA. The ends were cut back, 5 bases at V and 0 bases at J, with 12 bases in the middle. CDR3 sequence: CASSPGRRSTDTQYF. DNA of the CDR3: TGTGCCAGCAGCCCTGGACGGCGCAGCACAGATACGCAGTATTTT.

This chain links TRBV5-6 with TRBJ2-1; D unresolved. Germline lookup yields CDR1 SGHDT and CDR2 YYEEEE. Trimming pared 0 bases from V and 0 bases from J, leaving 10 bases between. The CDR3 runs to 16 residues. The DNA of the CDR3 is TGTGCCAGCAGCTTGGTAGGGCAAAGCTCCTACAATGAGCAGTTCTTC. It specifies CASSLVGQSSYNEQFF.

The rearrangement links TRBV11-2 to TRBJ1-4, with D perhaps TRBD1 (5 bases). Trimming stripped 3 bases from V and 8 bases from J, with 19 bases between. The CDR3 has 16 amino acids. Germline V gives CDR1 SGHAT, CDR2 FQNNGV. DNA for the CDR3: TGTGCCAGCAGCTTGGCAGGGACGGCCCTACGGGAAAAACTGTTTTTT. Translated, it gives CASSLAGTALREKLFF. Variable domain in full (rest from reference TRBV11-2 and TRBJ1-4): EAGVAQSPRYKIIEKRQSVAFWCNPISGHATLYWYQQILGQGPKLLIQFQNNGVVDDSQLPKDRFSAERLKGVDSTLKIQPAKLEDSAVYLCASSLAGTALREKLFFGSGTQLSVL.

J is TRBJ1-1 and V is TRBV7-2; D might be TRBD1 (6 bases). Trimming shortened V by 2 bases and J by 1 base, and 8 bases separated the two germline ends. This CDR3 spans 14 amino acids. The germline V gene has CDR1 SGHTA and CDR2 FQGNSA. This CDR3 reads CASSLLGQNTEAFF. CDR3 DNA sequence: TGTGCCAGCAGCTTACTGGGACAGAACACTGAAGCTTTCTTT.

The chain recombines TRBV5-1 with TRBJ2-6, with a possible D match to TRBD1 (6 bases). Germline V CDR1 and CDR2: SGHRS, YFSETQ. There are 16 residues in the CDR3. V lost 0 bases and J lost 0, with 7 bases in between. CDR3 DNA: TGCGCCAGCAGCTTGGAACAGGGCTCTGGGGCCAACGTCCTGACTTTC. It is translated as CASSLEQGSGANVLTF.

The chain is built from TRBV5-4 and TRBJ2-5; D not resolved. V was shortened by 1 base and J by 0 bases, with 4 bases between the two germline ends. The CDR3 is 13 residues long. Germline lookup yields CDR1 SGHNT and CDR2 YYREEE (reference sequence). Here the CDR3 DNA reads TGTGCCAGCAGCTTGCCGCACCAAGAGACCCAGTACTTC. Amino acids: CASSLPHQETQYF.